Shown below are 31 T cell receptor beta chains from a single sample sequenced in a study of response to subunit inactivated influenza vaccine. MiXCR, run by TCRdb on the RT-PCR reads, gives a single entry per CDR3 protein. The sample consists of approximately 500,000 distinct CDR3 sequences, under 15% of them appearing once. The material was PBMCs from blood, obtained roughly 48 days after vaccination. The receptors stem from a man between 45 and 60 years old who received an inactivated influenza vaccine.

At least ten counts were recorded for this clonotype. This rearrangement joins TRBV4-1 to TRBJ2-7; D not resolved. Germline V gene sequence: CDR1 MGHRA, CDR2 YSYEKL. V lost 1 base and J 2 bases, leaving 12 bases between the germline ends. There are 15 residues in the CDR3. The CDR3 reads CASSQGIERTYEQYF. DNA of the CDR3: TGCGCCAGCAGCCAAGGAATCGAGCGAACCTACGAGCAGTACTTC.

The table lists this clonotype with a few counts. The V gene is TRBV28, the J gene TRBJ2-2; 10 nucleotides align to TRBD1. Germline loops: CDR1 MDHEN, CDR2 SYDVKM. The CDR3 totals 14 residues. V was pared by 5 bases and J by 4 bases, with 1 base of the junction left unmatched. CDR3 loop: CASSDRGRTGELFF. CDR3 DNA sequence: TGTGCCAGCAGTGACAGGGGGCGCACCGGGGAGCTGTTTTTT.

Only a few counts were recorded for this clonotype. The chain joins TRBV10-3 to TRBJ2-3; D not certain. Germline values: CDR1 ENHRY, CDR2 SYGVKD. CDR3 length equals 13 residues. The V gene lost 5 bases and the J gene lost 2 bases, with 8 bases spanning the gap. CDR3 region: CAISFSTTDTQYF. The CDR3 coding sequence is TGTGCCATCAGTTTCTCGACCACAGATACGCAGTATTTT.

This clonotype was counted between two and nine times. The gene calls are TRBV4-3 and TRBJ2-7, with 12 bases aligning to TRBD1. The CDR3 totals 15 residues. CDR1 is LGHNA, CDR2 YSLEER, per germline. The junction had 6 bases not matched to a gene; V was cut back by 3 bases and J by 6 bases. In DNA, the CDR3 is TGCGCCAGCAGCCACGAGGGACAGGGGGCAGGCGAGCAGTACTTC. Amino acids: CASSHEGQGAGEQYF.

This clonotype appeared a few times. This chain uses TRBV25-1 with TRBJ2-7, with D possibly TRBD2 on 5 matching bases. Germline CDR1 MGHDK, CDR2 SYGVNS. Trimming shortened V by 7 bases and J by 0 bases, and 13 bases separated the two germline ends. The CDR3 spans 14 residues. The DNA for the CDR3 is TGTGCCAGCATTCGGCCTAGCAGCTCCTACGAGCAGTACTTC. Protein: CASIRPSSSYEQYF.

The table lists this clonotype with a few counts. The CDR3 here is CASSKPTGGDEQFF. DNA for the CDR3: TGTGCCAGCAGCAAACCTACTGGTGGAGATGAGCAGTTCTTC. This chain links TRBV4-2 with TRBJ2-1; D uncertain. Germline loops: CDR1 LGHNA, CDR2 YNFKEQ. Deletions cut 5 bases from V and 8 bases from J, with 16 bases between. The CDR3 length is 14 residues.

This clonotype was picked up a small number of times. The genes are TRBV7-9 and TRBJ2-7, with TRBD2 matching over 10 bases. Losses at the gene ends were 4 bases for V and 3 bases for J; bases not matched to a gene: 9. The CDR3 totals 16 residues. CDR1 and CDR2 (germline): SEHNR, FQNEAQ (reference sequence). CDR3: CASSSLPGTSDYEQYF. The DNA of the CDR3 is TGTGCCAGCAGCTCCTTACCCGGGACTAGCGACTACGAGCAGTACTTC.

The chain recombines TRBV28 with TRBJ2-1; tentative D call: TRBD2 (6 bases). CDR3 length equals 14 residues. Trimming shortened V by 2 bases and J by 4 bases, and 9 bases separated the two germline ends. Germline CDR1 reads MDHEN; CDR2 reads SYDVKM. DNA of the CDR3: TGTGCCAGCAGTTTAGTAGCGGAATACAATGAGCAGTTCTTC. Translated: CASSLVAEYNEQFF.

There are a few counts of this clonotype. This chain connects TRBV5-1 to TRBJ2-2; D is unclear. The CDR3 totals 14 residues. Per germline, CDR1 SGHRS and CDR2 YFSETQ. V was shortened by 4 bases and J by 3 bases, with 10 bases between the two germline ends. CDR3 nucleotides: TGCGCCAGCAGCATCAGACTGGACACCGGGGAGCTGTTTTTT. Protein: CASSIRLDTGELFF.

The V and J genes are TRBV7-9 and TRBJ1-1, with D possibly matching TRBD1 (6 bases). Germline V gives CDR1 SEHNR, CDR2 FQNEAQ (reference sequence). This CDR3 comprises 14 residues. Trimming cost V 4 bases and J 6 bases, with 15 bases left between them. The CDR3 reads CASSSKQGIAEAFF. CDR3 sequence (DNA): TGTGCCAGCAGCTCCAAACAGGGTATAGCTGAAGCTTTCTTT.

This clonotype was observed many times. This rearrangement joins TRBV29-1 to TRBJ1-1, with D unresolved. This CDR3 has 11 residues. The germline V gene encodes CDR1 SQVTM and CDR2 ANQGSEA. Trimming stripped 1 base from V and 9 bases from J, with 9 bases between. This CDR3 is CSVEGQPQAFF. For the CDR3, the DNA is TGCAGCGTTGAAGGTCAGCCCCAAGCTTTCTTT.

This chain joins TRBV11-2 and TRBJ2-1, with 10 bases aligning to TRBD1. The CDR3 has 14 residues. V shed 5 bases and J 6 bases; nucleotides not matched to a gene: 4. In germline, CDR1 is SGHAT, CDR2 FQNNGV. Written as DNA, the CDR3 is TGTGCCAGCAGCCCGGGACAGGGGATCAATGAGCAGTTCTTC. Its translation is CASSPGQGINEQFF.

This clonotype was observed a few times. This chain connects TRBV27 to TRBJ2-1; D may be TRBD1 or TRBD2 (5 bases each). Germline V gives CDR1 MNHEY, CDR2 SMNVEV (reference sequence). The CDR3 contains 13 residues. CDR3: CPRRDRECNEQFF. The CDR3 DNA reads TGTCCCCGCCGGGACCGTGAATGCAATGAGCAGTTCTTC.

In its sample, this clonotype was seen many times. The chain is built from TRBV5-1 and TRBJ1-6, with 9 bases fitting TRBD1. The CDR3 has 14 residues. Germline-derived CDR1 and CDR2 are SGHRS and YFSETQ. J lost 10 bases, V lost 4 bases, and 6 bases had no gene match. CDR3 region: CASSKDRGGSPLHF. The CDR3 DNA follows: TGCGCCAGCAGCAAGGACAGGGGAGGATCACCCCTCCACTTT.

V gene TRBV7-2 combines with J gene TRBJ2-7; D is uncertain. The germline V and J ends were trimmed by 8 bases and 6 bases, with 14 bases remaining between them. The CDR3 has 12 amino acids. Germline CDR1 and CDR2: SGHTA and FQGNSA. For the CDR3, the DNA is TGTGCCAGCGGAGAAAACATCGGCGAGCAGTACTTC. The encoded protein is CASGENIGEQYF.

This sequence joins TRBV20-1 and TRBJ2-7, with D possibly being TRBD1 (6 bases). This CDR3 is built from 14 residues. V lost 5 bases, J lost 6 bases, and 20 bases lay in between. CDR1 is DFQATT, CDR2 SNEGSKA, per germline (reference sequence). The CDR3 region has the DNA TGCAGTGCTCCCCCAGGGGTGATCGGAGGCGAGCAGTACTTC. Its protein is CSAPPGVIGGEQYF.

This clonotype has only a few counts. The rearrangement links TRBV6-5 to TRBJ1-1; D not resolved. In germline, CDR1 is MNHEY, CDR2 SVGAGI. The ends were cut back, 0 bases at V and 1 base at J, with 9 bases in the middle. This CDR3 is built from 15 residues. DNA for the CDR3: TGTGCCAGCAGTTACTCGGGCCATAGGAACACTGAAGCTTTCTTT. Residues: CASSYSGHRNTEAFF.

This clonotype has more than one count but fewer than ten. The chain links TRBV27 to TRBJ2-2, with D perhaps TRBD2 (6 bases). The CDR3 totals 13 residues. V lost 2 bases and J 9 bases, leaving 10 bases between the germline ends. Germline loops: CDR1 MNHEY, CDR2 SMNVEV (reference sequence). The CDR3 sequence is CASSLRGNRELFF. CDR3 DNA: TGTGCCAGCAGTTTACGGGGGAACCGGGAGCTGTTTTTT.

V gene TRBV11-3 combines with J gene TRBJ2-1; possibly TRBD1 or TRBD2 for D (5 bases each). CDR3 length: 14 amino acids. V lost 1 base and J 8 bases, leaving 12 bases between the germline ends. CDR1 SGHNT and CDR2 YENEEA come from the germline V gene. CDR3 nucleotide sequence: TGTGCCAGCAGCTTAGCGGGACCTCGGGATGAGCAGTTCTTC. Its protein is CASSLAGPRDEQFF.

V is TRBV20-1 and J is TRBJ2-5, with D perhaps matching TRBD1 (7 bases). The V and J ends lost 0 bases and 1 base respectively, with 24 bases between them. Per the germline V gene, CDR1 is DFQATT and CDR2 is SNEGSKA (reference sequence). There are 19 residues in the CDR3. CDR3 sequence (DNA): TGCAGTGCTAGAGATAGTCGAGGGAGGACAGGCCTTTTCCAAGAGACCCAGTACTTC. Protein sequence: CSARDSRGRTGLFQETQYF.

This CDR3 reads CASTPDTGLSYTF. CDR3 nucleotides: TGTGCCAGCACCCCGGACACCGGGTTGAGCTACACCTTC. The V call is TRBV6-2 or TRBV6-3, the J call TRBJ1-2, with D perhaps TRBD1 (5 bases). CDR3 length equals 13 residues. CDR1 MNHEY and CDR2 SVGEGT come from the germline V gene. V gave up 7 bases and J gave up 9 bases, with 18 bases separating them.

This chain joins TRBV9 and TRBJ2-1, with unresolved D. This CDR3 has 19 amino acids. Germline loops: CDR1 SGDLS, CDR2 YYNGEE. The ends were cut back, 3 bases at V and 0 bases at J, with 22 bases in the middle. CDR3 sequence: CASSDTDTFGYYSYNEQFF. The CDR3 region has the DNA TGTGCCAGCAGCGACACAGACACCTTTGGGTACTACTCCTACAATGAGCAGTTCTTC.

This clonotype has a handful of counts. The rearrangement links TRBV9 to TRBJ2-1, with D perhaps TRBD1 (6 bases). V dropped 4 bases and J dropped 5 bases, with 19 bases sitting between them. Germline values: CDR1 SGDLS, CDR2 YYNGEE. The length of the CDR3 is 16 residues. CDR3 amino acids: CASSQDIWGPNNEQFF. In DNA, the CDR3 is TGTGCCAGCAGCCAAGACATCTGGGGGCCAAACAATGAGCAGTTCTTC.

The chain is built from TRBV12-3 or TRBV12-4 and TRBJ2-7; TRBD1 might be the D (6 bases). The CDR3 is 12 amino acids. Trimming removed 6 bases at V and 9 bases at J, with 15 bases between. The CDR3 bases are TGTGCCAGCAGGGGGGCCTTGGGCGGGCAGTACTTC. Translation: CASRGALGGQYF.

In its sample, this clonotype was seen a few times. V usage is TRBV12-3 or TRBV12-4 and J usage is TRBJ2-3, with D possibly TRBD1 on 5 matching bases. The CDR3 loop spans 15 amino acids. V shed 6 bases and J shed 4 bases, with 17 bases lying between them. In DNA, the CDR3 is TGTGCCAGCAGCCCGGGTAGGGGAATTTCAGATACGCAGTATTTT. Residues: CASSPGRGISDTQYF.

The chain couples TRBV3-1 to TRBJ1-5; TRBD1 matches at 8 bases. Trimming at V came to 2 bases and at J to 7 bases, leaving 4 bases not matched to a gene. Germline CDR1 reads LGHDT; CDR2 reads YNNKEL (reference sequence). This CDR3 region has 14 residues. As DNA, the CDR3 is TGTGCCAGCAGCCAATTCCCAGGGGGCCAGCCCCAGCATTTT. It encodes CASSQFPGGQPQHF.

Ten or more counts support this clonotype. V gene TRBV6-1 combines with J gene TRBJ2-5; 8 nucleotides line up with TRBD1. Germline V gene data show CDR1 as MNHNS and CDR2 as SASEGT. The CDR3 runs 15 residues. Trimming took 4 bases from V and 4 from J; bases not matched to a gene: 8. The CDR3 region is CASSASRGRVETQYF. CDR3 DNA: TGTGCCAGCAGTGCCTCCAGGGGGCGCGTAGAGACCCAGTACTTC.

This clonotype was observed a few times. This chain joins TRBV14 and TRBJ1-2, with no clear D. Trimming removed 0 bases from V and 8 bases from J, with 16 bases in between. The CDR3 contains 15 residues. Germline-derived CDR1 and CDR2 are SGHDN and FVKESK. CDR3 amino acids: CASSQDPTAHRGYTF. In DNA, the CDR3 is TGTGCCAGCAGCCAAGATCCTACTGCCCACCGAGGCTACACCTTC.

This chain connects TRBV6-5 to TRBJ2-7; possible D gene TRBD2, 6 bases. Trimming shortened V by 4 bases and J by 3 bases, and 16 bases separated the two germline ends. Germline CDR1 is MNHEY and CDR2 is SVGAGI. This CDR3 comprises 15 residues. CDR3: CASSSPRGGIYEQYF. The CDR3 nucleotides read TGTGCCAGCAGTTCCCCACGGGGAGGCATCTACGAGCAGTACTTC.

The chain uses TRBV20-1 and TRBJ2-1, with TRBD2 identical over 8 bases. The CDR3 has 13 amino acids. The germline CDR1 and CDR2 sequences are DFQATT and SNEGSKA (reference sequence). With 3 bases clipped from V and 9 bases from J, the junction kept 7 bases outside the gene matches. CDR3 sequence (DNA): TGCAGTGCTAGGAATAGCGGGGAGATTGAGCAGTTCTTC. Its protein product is CSARNSGEIEQFF.

In regard to this clonotype: One junction end does not reproduce the germline sequence, and a read error may be involved. The chain carries TRBV5-1 and TRBJ1-1; unclear D gene. Germline V gene sequence: CDR1 SGHRS, CDR2 YFSETQ. The length of the CDR3 is 14 residues. The CDR3 sequence is CASSQSSLNTEAFF. For the CDR3, the DNA is TGCGCCAGCAGCCAAAGCTCCTTGAATACTGAAGCTTTCTTT.